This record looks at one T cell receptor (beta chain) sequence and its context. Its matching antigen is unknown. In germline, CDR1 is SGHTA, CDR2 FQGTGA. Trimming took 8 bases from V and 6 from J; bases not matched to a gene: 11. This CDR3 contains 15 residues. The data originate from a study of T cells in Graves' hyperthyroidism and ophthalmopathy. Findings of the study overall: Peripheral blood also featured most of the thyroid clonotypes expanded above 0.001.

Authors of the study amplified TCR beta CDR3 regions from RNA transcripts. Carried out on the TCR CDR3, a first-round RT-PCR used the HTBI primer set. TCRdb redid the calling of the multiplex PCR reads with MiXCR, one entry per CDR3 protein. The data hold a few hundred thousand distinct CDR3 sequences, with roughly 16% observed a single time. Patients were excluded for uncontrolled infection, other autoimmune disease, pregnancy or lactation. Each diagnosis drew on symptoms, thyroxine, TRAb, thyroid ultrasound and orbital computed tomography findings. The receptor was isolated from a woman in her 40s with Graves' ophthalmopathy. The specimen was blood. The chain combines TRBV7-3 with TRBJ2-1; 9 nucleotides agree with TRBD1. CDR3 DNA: TGTGCCAGCCGCTCCTCCGGGACAGGGATCAATGAGCAGTTCTTC. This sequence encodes CASRSSGTGINEQFF.